Below are 23 T cell receptor beta chains sequenced from a single sample in a study of blood T cells in healthy people across ages. Next came a second PCR, run for 7 to 11 cycles, which used a sample-barcoded 5' primer along with a J-beta primer mix. TCRdb passed the 5' RACE reads through MiXCR, listing each CDR3 protein once. The sample carries hundreds of thousands of distinct CDR3 sequences, 20% to 25% recorded once. Source material: blood. These receptors came from a man aged 65-85 years in good health.

This chain uses TRBV29-1 with TRBJ1-2; TRBD1 might be the D (6 bases). The germline V and J ends were trimmed by 7 bases and 2 bases, with 14 bases remaining between them. The CDR3 totals 13 residues. CDR1 and CDR2 from the germline V gene are SQVTM and ANQGSEA. The CDR3 DNA follows: TGCAGCGCCCAAGGGGACAAAAACTATGGCTACACCTTC. Amino acid sequence: CSAQGDKNYGYTF.

This clonotype was counted a few times. This chain connects TRBV15 to TRBJ2-2, with 8 bases fitting TRBD1. This CDR3 has 17 residues. Trimming cost V 0 bases and J 4 bases; bases outside gene matches: 7. Germline lookup yields CDR1 LNHNV and CDR2 YYDKDF (reference sequence). CDR3 region: CATSRDVGTGSTGELFF. CDR3 sequence (DNA): TGTGCCACCAGCAGAGACGTGGGGACAGGTTCCACCGGGGAGCTGTTTTTT. The variable domain in full, with the rest retrieved from reference TRBV15 and TRBJ2-2, is DAMVIQNPRYQVTQFGKPVTLSCSQTLNHNVMYWYQQKSSQAPKLLFHYYDKDFNNEADTPDNFQSRRPNTSFCFLDIRSPGLGDTAMYLCATSRDVGTGSTGELFFGEGSRLTVL.

This clonotype was seen a handful of times. The chain links TRBV5-1 to TRBJ2-7; 8 bases fit TRBD2. The closer fit of TRBJ2-1 to the DNA end suggests the J call may be wrong. CDR1 and CDR2 (germline): SGHRS, YFSETQ. There are 16 residues in the CDR3. For the CDR3, the DNA is TGCGCCAGCAGCGCACTACTAGCGGTTGGCTACAATGAGCAGTTCTTC. Protein product: CASSALLAVGYNEQFF.

The gene calls are TRBV5-1 and TRBJ2-5; no definite D call. The V end was cut by 3 bases, the J end by 4 bases, with 13 bases between. Germline CDR1 reads SGHRS; CDR2 reads YFSETQ. The CDR3 is 14 amino acids. This chain's CDR3 is CASSSQATRETQYF. Written as DNA, the CDR3 is TGCGCCAGCAGCTCTCAGGCGACGAGAGAGACCCAGTACTTC.

Here the CDR3 reads CASGGRGTETQYF. For the CDR3, the DNA is TGTGCCAGCGGAGGCAGGGGGACGGAGACCCAGTACTTC. The J gene is TRBJ2-5, the V gene TRBV12-3 or TRBV12-4, with 7 bases identical to TRBD1. The CDR3 spans 13 residues. J gave up 5 bases and V 8 bases, and 8 bases lay outside the gene matches.

This chain connects TRBV20-1 to TRBJ2-6; no definite D call. Germline loops: CDR1 DFQATT, CDR2 SNEGSKA (reference sequence). Trimming pared 3 bases from V and 0 bases from J, leaving 21 bases between. The CDR3 contains 19 residues. The CDR3 spells CSARMGRGPNLSGANVLTF. DNA of the CDR3: TGCAGTGCTAGGATGGGTAGAGGACCAAACCTCTCTGGGGCCAACGTCCTGACTTTC.

This chain connects TRBV3-1 to TRBJ1-2; D not certain. The V end was cut by 4 bases, the J end by 2 bases, with 11 bases between. Germline V gene lookup returns CDR1 LGHDT and CDR2 YNNKEL (reference sequence). The length of the CDR3 is 14 residues. The CDR3 sequence is CASSPAGSNYGYTF. The DNA of the CDR3 is TGTGCCAGCAGCCCGGCCGGGAGCAACTATGGCTACACCTTC.

In its sample, this clonotype was seen a few times. DNA for the CDR3: TGTGCCACCAGTGTGCAGGGAAACACTGAAGCTTTCTTT. Its protein product is CATSVQGNTEAFF. The chain employs TRBV24-1 and TRBJ1-1; D may be TRBD1 (5 bases). CDR3 length: 13 residues. CDR1 and CDR2 from the germline V gene are KGHDR and SFDVKD. The V gene lost 5 bases and the J gene lost 2 bases, with 8 bases spanning the gap.

The gene calls are TRBV6-5 and TRBJ2-3, with 7 bases matching TRBD1. Germline V gene lookup returns CDR1 MNHEY and CDR2 SVGAGI. The CDR3 is made up of 12 amino acids. Unmatched junction bases numbered 0, after V lost 6 bases and J lost 3 bases. This chain's CDR3 is CASRTGTDTQYF. CDR3 coding DNA: TGTGCCAGCAGGACAGGGACAGATACGCAGTATTTT.

This clonotype has more than one count but fewer than ten. One end of the junction does not line up with germline, which may come from a read error. This chain uses TRBV14 with TRBJ1-2; D is perhaps TRBD1 (6 bases). This CDR3 is 13 amino acids long. In germline, CDR1 is SGHDN, CDR2 FVKESK. CDR3 DNA sequence: TGTGCCAACAGCCCGCAGGGGAACTATGGCTACACCTTC. Protein product: CANSPQGNYGYTF.

The chain employs TRBV29-1 and TRBJ1-1; 7 bases agree with TRBD1. Germline values: CDR1 SQVTM, CDR2 ANQGSEA. The CDR3 contains 12 residues. The junction had 5 bases not matched to a gene; V was cut back by 7 bases and J by 3 bases. CDR3 nucleotides: TGCAGCGCCCCGGGACAGTACACTGAAGCTTTCTTT. It codes for CSAPGQYTEAFF.

The CDR3 spells CASRYGGTDTQYF. The CDR3 region has the DNA TGCGCCAGCAGATACGGGGGCACAGATACGCAGTATTTT. V gene TRBV10-2 combines with J gene TRBJ2-3; D is perhaps TRBD2 (5 bases). The V and J ends lost 6 bases and 1 base respectively, with 8 bases between them. The germline CDR1 and CDR2 sequences are WSHSY and SAAADI. This CDR3 has 13 amino acids.

The sample holds a few counts of this clonotype. V gene TRBV3-1 combines with J gene TRBJ2-3, with TRBD1 matching 7 bases. There are 13 residues in the CDR3. Trimming cost V 5 bases and J 4 bases; bases outside gene matches: 3. Looked up from germline, CDR1 is LGHDT and CDR2 is YNNKEL (reference sequence). Here the CDR3 reads CASSNRGPDTQYF. In DNA form, the CDR3 reads TGTGCCAGCAGCAACAGGGGCCCAGATACGCAGTATTTT.

This clonotype has just a few counts. This chain connects TRBV6-5 to TRBJ2-7; perhaps D is TRBD1 or TRBD2 (6 bases each). Germline-derived CDR1 and CDR2 are MNHEY and SVGAGI. The V gene lost 10 bases and the J gene lost 1 base, with 14 bases spanning the gap. The CDR3 has 13 amino acids. CDR3: CATRKGGSYEQYV. CDR3 nucleotides: TGTGCCACCCGGAAGGGGGGTTCCTACGAGCAGTACGTC.

This clonotype has just one count. The chain is built from TRBV5-1 and TRBJ2-1; TRBD2 aligns across 9 bases. Unmatched junction bases numbered 9, after V lost 0 bases and J lost 5 bases. Germline V CDR1 and CDR2: SGHRS, YFSETQ. This CDR3 has 17 residues. The CDR3 DNA reads TGCGCCAGCAGCTTGGCCGGTCTAGCGGGGACTCACAATGAGCAGTTCTTC. Translation gives CASSLAGLAGTHNEQFF.

V is TRBV5-1 and J is TRBJ1-4; D gene ambiguous. Germline V gives CDR1 SGHRS, CDR2 YFSETQ. The CDR3 runs 15 residues. Trimming left V 0 bases short and J 0 bases short, with 6 bases between. The CDR3 here is CASSLDTTTNEKLFF. Here the CDR3 DNA reads TGCGCCAGCAGCTTGGATACTACAACTAATGAAAAACTGTTTTTT.

This clonotype was recorded only once. The chain carries TRBV6-1 and TRBJ2-2; D unclear. The V gene lost 5 bases and the J gene lost 5 bases, with 9 bases spanning the gap. The CDR3 runs to 13 residues. Germline V gene data show CDR1 as MNHNS and CDR2 as SASEGT. The CDR3 DNA is TGTGCCAGCAGTCCACTATTTACCGGGGAGCTGTTTTTT. This codes for CASSPLFTGELFF.

For the CDR3, the DNA is TGTGCCAAACTGGAGGATCCCGAGTACAATGAGCAGTTCTTC. It is translated as CAKLEDPEYNEQFF. The V call is TRBV11-2, the J call TRBJ2-5; tentative D call: TRBD2 (5 bases). Near its end, the DNA agrees better with TRBJ2-1, so the J call may be wrong. CDR3 length: 14 residues. In germline, CDR1 is SGHAT, CDR2 FQNNGV.

This chain uses TRBV5-1 with TRBJ2-3; possibly TRBD1 for D (6 bases). The CDR3 extends over 15 amino acids. Germline CDR1 and CDR2: SGHRS and YFSETQ. Trimming left V 2 bases short and J 4 bases short, with 14 bases between. This CDR3 reads CASSLGQIDADTQYF. CDR3 coding DNA: TGCGCCAGCAGCTTAGGACAGATCGACGCAGATACGCAGTATTTT.

J is TRBJ1-1 and V is TRBV29-1, with D uncertain. The germline CDR1 and CDR2 sequences are SQVTM and ANQGSEA. V lost 4 bases and J lost 1, with 10 bases in between. The length of the CDR3 is 13 residues. The CDR3 region has the DNA TGCAGCGTTGTGGACCGATCGAACACTGAAGCTTTCTTT. This sequence encodes CSVVDRSNTEAFF.

This clonotype appeared a few times. The chain links TRBV5-1 to TRBJ2-1; no definite D call. CDR3 size: 14 residues. CDR1 SGHRS and CDR2 YFSETQ come from the germline V gene. V was clipped by 0 bases and J by 7 bases, with 11 bases between them. CDR3 protein: CASSLAAGQNEQFF. Written as DNA, the CDR3 is TGCGCCAGCAGCTTGGCCGCAGGTCAGAATGAGCAGTTCTTC.

This clonotype was seen a handful of times. The chain combines TRBV12-3 or TRBV12-4 with TRBJ2-1; D might be TRBD1 (5 bases). The CDR3 covers 15 residues. The ends were cut back, 5 bases at V and 10 bases at J, with 21 bases in the middle. The CDR3, as DNA: TGTGCCAGCAGTCTCCAGACAGTCCTGTCGGACGAGCAGTTCTTC. Amino acids: CASSLQTVLSDEQFF.

This clonotype was observed a handful of times. The junction and the germline gene differ at one end; a read error may be behind it. CDR3 sequence reads: CANSPQPQTSGANVLTF. CDR3 DNA: TGCGCCAACAGCCCTCAACCCCAAACCTCTGGGGCCAACGTCCTGACTTTC. The V gene is TRBV5-1, the J gene TRBJ2-6; D gene unclear. There are 17 residues in the CDR3. CDR1 and CDR2 from the germline V gene are SGHRS and YFSETQ. Using reference TRBV5-1 and TRBJ2-6 for the parts outside the CDR3, the full variable domain is KAGVTQTPRYLIKTRGQQVTLSCSPISGHRSVSWYQQTPGQGLQFLFEYFSETQRNKGNFPGRFSGRQFSNSRSEMNVSTLELGDSALYLCANSPQPQTSGANVLTFGAGSRLTVL.